This TCR beta chain derives from a study of shared clonotypes between healthy human individuals. On the study more broadly: The cohort comprised a couple of women and a few men. Their ages spanned 18 to 49 years. CD4 naive and CD4 memory each took three plates per donor, while CD8 naive took two and CD8 memory one.

Germline V gives CDR1 SGDLS, CDR2 YYNGEE. CDR3 size: 14 residues. After removal of 0 bases from V and 6 bases from J, the junction contained 6 bases not matched to a gene. This clone appeared a single time. What it binds is not known. General observations from the study: Generation probabilities were higher for clonotypes shared across all four sorted-subset donors than for unshared ones.

CD45RO-negative CD8 cells positively selected for CCR7 made up the naive population, which excluded terminally differentiated effector memory CD45RA+ cells. TCRdb's table, derived via immunoSEQ multiplex PCR, lists solely in-frame clones and lacks some. The sample records more than 2 million clones, less than 95% being singletons. The sequencing sample was made of naive CD8+ T cells sorted from blood. The sequence was collected from a man aged 18 to 30 in good health. This chain connects TRBV9 to TRBJ2-7; 7 nucleotides agree with TRBD1. CDR3 DNA: TGTGCCAGCAGCGTAGAGGGGGCCCTAGGCGAGCAGTACTTC. This sequence encodes CASSVEGALGEQYF. The full variable domain, completed using reference TRBV9 and TRBJ2-7, is DSGVTQTPKHLITATGQRVTLRCSPRSGDLSVYWYQQSLDQGLQFLIQYYNGEERAKGNILERFSAQQFPDLHSELNLSSLELGDSALYFCASSVEGALGEQYFGPGTRLTVT.